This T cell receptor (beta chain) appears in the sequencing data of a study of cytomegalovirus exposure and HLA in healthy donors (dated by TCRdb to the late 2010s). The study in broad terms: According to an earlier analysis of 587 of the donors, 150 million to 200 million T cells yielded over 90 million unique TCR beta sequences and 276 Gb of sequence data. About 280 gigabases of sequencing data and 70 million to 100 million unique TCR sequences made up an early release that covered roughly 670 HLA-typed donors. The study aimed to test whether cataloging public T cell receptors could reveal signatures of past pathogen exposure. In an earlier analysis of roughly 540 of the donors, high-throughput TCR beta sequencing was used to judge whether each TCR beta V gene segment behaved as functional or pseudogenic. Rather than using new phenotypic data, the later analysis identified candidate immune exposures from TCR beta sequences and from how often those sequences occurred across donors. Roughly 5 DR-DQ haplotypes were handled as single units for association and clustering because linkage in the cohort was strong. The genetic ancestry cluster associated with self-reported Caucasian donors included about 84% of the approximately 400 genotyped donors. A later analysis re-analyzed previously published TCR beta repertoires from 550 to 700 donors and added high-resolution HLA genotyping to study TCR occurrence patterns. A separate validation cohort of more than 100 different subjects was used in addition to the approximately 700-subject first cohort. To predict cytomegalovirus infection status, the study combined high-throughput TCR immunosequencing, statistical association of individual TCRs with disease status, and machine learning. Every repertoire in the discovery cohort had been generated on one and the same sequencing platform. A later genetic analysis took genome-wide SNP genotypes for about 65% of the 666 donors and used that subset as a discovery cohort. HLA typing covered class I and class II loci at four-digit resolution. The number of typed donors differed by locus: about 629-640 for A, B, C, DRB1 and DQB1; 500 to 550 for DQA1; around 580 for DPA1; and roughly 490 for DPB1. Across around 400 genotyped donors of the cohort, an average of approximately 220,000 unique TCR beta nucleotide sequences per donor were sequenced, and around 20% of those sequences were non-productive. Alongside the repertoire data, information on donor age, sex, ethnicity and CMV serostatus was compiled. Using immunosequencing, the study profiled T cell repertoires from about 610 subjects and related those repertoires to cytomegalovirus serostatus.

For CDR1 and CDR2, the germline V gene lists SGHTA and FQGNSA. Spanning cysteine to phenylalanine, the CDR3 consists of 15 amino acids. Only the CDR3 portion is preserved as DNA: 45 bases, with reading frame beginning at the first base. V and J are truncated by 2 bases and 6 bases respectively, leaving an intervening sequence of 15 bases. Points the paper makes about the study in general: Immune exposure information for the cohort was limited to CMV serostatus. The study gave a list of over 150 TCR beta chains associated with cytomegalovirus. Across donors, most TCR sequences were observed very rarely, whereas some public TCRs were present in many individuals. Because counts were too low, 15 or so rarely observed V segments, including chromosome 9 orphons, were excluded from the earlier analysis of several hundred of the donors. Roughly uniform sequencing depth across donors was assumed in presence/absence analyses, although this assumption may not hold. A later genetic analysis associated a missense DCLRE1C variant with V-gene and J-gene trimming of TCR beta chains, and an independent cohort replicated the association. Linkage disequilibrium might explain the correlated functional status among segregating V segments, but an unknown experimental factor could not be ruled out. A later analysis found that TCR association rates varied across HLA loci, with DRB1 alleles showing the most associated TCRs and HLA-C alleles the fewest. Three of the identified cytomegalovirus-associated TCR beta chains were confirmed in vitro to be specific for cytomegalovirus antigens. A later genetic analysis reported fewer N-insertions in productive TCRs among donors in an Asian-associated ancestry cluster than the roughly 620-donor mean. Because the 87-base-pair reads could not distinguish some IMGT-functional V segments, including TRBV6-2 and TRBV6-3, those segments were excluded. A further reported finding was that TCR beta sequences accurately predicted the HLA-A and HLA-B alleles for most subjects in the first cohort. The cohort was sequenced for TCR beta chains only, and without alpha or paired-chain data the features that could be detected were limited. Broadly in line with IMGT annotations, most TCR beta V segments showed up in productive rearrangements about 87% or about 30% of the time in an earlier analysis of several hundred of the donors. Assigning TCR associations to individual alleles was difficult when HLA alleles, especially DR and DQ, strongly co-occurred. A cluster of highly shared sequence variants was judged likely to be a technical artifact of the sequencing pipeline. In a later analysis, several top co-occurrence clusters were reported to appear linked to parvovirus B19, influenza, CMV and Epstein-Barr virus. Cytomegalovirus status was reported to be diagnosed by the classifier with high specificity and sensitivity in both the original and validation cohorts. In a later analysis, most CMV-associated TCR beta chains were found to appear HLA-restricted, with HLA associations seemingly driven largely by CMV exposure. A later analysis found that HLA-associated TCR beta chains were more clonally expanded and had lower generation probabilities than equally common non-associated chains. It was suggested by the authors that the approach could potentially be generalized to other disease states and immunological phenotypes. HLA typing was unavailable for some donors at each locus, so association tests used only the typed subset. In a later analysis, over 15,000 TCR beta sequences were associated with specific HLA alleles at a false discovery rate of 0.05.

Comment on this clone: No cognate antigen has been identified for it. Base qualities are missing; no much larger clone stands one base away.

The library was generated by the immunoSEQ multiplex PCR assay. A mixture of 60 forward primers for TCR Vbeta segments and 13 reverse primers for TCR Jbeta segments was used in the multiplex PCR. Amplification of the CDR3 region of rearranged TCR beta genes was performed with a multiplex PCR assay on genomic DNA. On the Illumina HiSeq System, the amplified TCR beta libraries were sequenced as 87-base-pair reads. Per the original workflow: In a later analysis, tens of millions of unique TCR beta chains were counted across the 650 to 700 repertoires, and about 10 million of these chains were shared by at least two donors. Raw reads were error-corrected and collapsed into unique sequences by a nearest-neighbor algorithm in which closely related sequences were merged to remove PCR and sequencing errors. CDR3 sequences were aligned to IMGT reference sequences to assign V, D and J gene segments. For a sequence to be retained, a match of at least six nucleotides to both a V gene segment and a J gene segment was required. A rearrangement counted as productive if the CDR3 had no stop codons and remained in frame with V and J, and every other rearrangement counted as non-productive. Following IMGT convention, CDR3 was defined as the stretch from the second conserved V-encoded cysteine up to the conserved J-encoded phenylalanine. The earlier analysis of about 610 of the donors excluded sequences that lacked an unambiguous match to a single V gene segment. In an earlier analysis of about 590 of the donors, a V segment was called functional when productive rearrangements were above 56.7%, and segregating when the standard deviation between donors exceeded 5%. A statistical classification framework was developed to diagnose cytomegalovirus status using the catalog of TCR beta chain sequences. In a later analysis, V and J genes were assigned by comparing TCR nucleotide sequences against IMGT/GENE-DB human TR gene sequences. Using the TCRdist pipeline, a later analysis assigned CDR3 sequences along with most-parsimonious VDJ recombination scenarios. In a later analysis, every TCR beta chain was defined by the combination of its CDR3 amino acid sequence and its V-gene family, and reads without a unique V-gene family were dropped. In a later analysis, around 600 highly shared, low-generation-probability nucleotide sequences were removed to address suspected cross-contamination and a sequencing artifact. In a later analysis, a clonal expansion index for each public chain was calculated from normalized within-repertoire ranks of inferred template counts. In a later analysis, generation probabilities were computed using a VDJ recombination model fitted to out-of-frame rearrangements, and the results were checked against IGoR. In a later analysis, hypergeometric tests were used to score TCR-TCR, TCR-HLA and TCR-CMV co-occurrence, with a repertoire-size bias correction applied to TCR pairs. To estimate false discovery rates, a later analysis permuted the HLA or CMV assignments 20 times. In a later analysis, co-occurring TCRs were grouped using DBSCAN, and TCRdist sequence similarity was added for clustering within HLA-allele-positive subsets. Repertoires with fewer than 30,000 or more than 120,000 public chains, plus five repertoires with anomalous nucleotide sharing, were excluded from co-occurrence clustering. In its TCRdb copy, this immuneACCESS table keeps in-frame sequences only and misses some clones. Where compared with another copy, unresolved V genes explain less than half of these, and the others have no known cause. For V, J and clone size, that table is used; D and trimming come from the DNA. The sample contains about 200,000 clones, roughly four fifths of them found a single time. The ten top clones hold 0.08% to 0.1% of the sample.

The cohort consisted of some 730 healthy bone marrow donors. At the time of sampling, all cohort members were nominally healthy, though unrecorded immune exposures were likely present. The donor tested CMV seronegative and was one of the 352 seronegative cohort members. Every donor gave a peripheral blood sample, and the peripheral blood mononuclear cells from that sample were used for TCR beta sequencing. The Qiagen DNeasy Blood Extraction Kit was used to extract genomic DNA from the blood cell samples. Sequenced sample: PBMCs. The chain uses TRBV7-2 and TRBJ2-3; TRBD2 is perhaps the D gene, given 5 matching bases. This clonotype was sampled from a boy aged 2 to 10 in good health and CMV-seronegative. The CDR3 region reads CASSLLGGPGDTQYF. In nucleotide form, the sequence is TGTGCCAGCAGCTTATTGGGCGGGCCTGGGGATACGCAGTATTTT.